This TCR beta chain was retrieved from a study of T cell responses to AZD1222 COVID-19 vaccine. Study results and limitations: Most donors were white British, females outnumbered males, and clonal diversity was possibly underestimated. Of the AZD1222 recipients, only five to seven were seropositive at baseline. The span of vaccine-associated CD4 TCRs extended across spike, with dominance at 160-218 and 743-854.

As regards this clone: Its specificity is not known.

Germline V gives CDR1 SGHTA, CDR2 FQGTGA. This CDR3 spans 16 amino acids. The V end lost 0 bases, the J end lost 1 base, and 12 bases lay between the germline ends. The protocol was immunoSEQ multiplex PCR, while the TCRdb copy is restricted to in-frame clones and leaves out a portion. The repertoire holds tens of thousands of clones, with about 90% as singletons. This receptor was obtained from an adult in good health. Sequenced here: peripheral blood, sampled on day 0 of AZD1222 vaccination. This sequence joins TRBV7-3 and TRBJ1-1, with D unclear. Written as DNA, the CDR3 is TGTGCCAGCAGCTTAACCTCGGCCCGGGGGAACACTGAAGCTTTCTTT. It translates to CASSLTSARGNTEAFF.